One sample yielded the 18 T cell receptor beta chains listed below, sequenced in a study of blood T cells in healthy people across ages. Primed by a sample-barcoded 5' primer and a J-beta primer mix, a second PCR proceeded for 7 to 11 cycles. Each CDR3 protein gets one entry after TCRdb re-called the 5' RACE reads with MiXCR. The data hold over 1,500,000 distinct CDR3 sequences, with roughly 52% observed a single time. The sample was blood. These receptor sequences come from a woman aged 40 to 50 in good health.

This clonotype was seen a handful of times. The chain is built from TRBV20-1 and TRBJ2-1; the match to TRBD2 covers 12 bases. Germline-derived CDR1 and CDR2 are DFQATT and SNEGSKA (reference sequence). Germline trimming cut 5 bases from V and 6 bases from J; bases unmatched to any gene: 8. CDR3 size: 15 residues. This CDR3 is CSAPVRTSGANEQFF. CDR3 in DNA: TGCAGTGCTCCGGTCAGGACTAGCGGGGCCAATGAGCAGTTCTTC.

This clonotype was counted only a few times. A much larger clone is a single base away; this may be a read error. V gene TRBV9 combines with J gene TRBJ2-3; D call uncertain. The CDR3 runs to 12 residues. The germline V gene has CDR1 SGDLS and CDR2 YYNGEE. Deletions cut 2 bases from V and 2 bases from J, with 3 bases between. DNA of the CDR3: TGTGCCAGCAGCGTTATCACAGATACGCAGTATTTT. Translation gives CASSVITDTQYF.

This clonotype has at least ten counts. The chain employs TRBV7-9 and TRBJ2-5; D remains ambiguous. V was clipped by 3 bases and J by 2 bases, with 16 bases between them. The CDR3 extends over 16 amino acids. Germline V CDR1 and CDR2: SEHNR, FQNEAQ (reference sequence). The CDR3 DNA is TGTGCCAGCAGCTTTTACAGCCTATCCAGTCAAGAGACCCAGTACTTC. It encodes CASSFYSLSSQETQYF.

V gene TRBV29-1 combines with J gene TRBJ2-7, with D tentatively TRBD1 or TRBD2 (5 bases each). CDR1 and CDR2 from the germline V gene are SQVTM and ANQGSEA. The CDR3 has 13 residues. V lost 4 bases and J lost 2, with 12 bases in between. CDR3 sequence reads: CSVGDGPAYEQYF. The CDR3 bases are TGCAGCGTTGGGGACGGACCCGCCTACGAGCAGTACTTC.

This chain uses TRBV20-1 with TRBJ2-1; D call uncertain. Trimming pared 5 bases from V and 0 bases from J, leaving 11 bases between. CDR3 length: 14 residues. Germline V gives CDR1 DFQATT, CDR2 SNEGSKA (reference sequence). CDR3 sequence reads: CSAPPRFSYNEQFF. The CDR3 coding sequence is TGCAGTGCTCCCCCCCGTTTCTCCTACAATGAGCAGTTCTTC.

This clonotype was seen just once. This chain uses TRBV20-1 with TRBJ2-7; tentatively, D is TRBD1 (5 bases). CDR1 is DFQATT, CDR2 SNEGSKA, per germline (reference sequence). The germline V and J ends were trimmed by 0 bases and 9 bases, with 15 bases remaining between them. The CDR3 sequence is 13 residues long. The DNA for the CDR3 is TGCAGTGCTAGAGATCCCCAGGGTGGTGGGCAGTACTTC. It is translated as CSARDPQGGGQYF.

Only a few counts were recorded for this clonotype. This sequence joins TRBV11-1 and TRBJ2-1; 10 nucleotides agree with TRBD2. This CDR3 has 15 residues. CDR1 is SGHAT, CDR2 FQDESV, per germline (reference sequence). Unmatched junction bases numbered 8, after V lost 5 bases and J lost 7 bases. CDR3 in DNA: TGTGCCAGCAGCAAAAGCGGGGGGGCTTGGAATGAGCAGTTCTTC. It translates to CASSKSGGAWNEQFF.

The genes are TRBV7-2 and TRBJ2-5, with 9 bases that match TRBD1. CDR1 SGHTA and CDR2 FQGNSA come from the germline V gene. The CDR3 extends over 14 amino acids. The trim removed 3 bases at V and 5 bases at J, leaving 4 bases unmatched. The CDR3 DNA is TGTGCCAGCAGCTTCTACAGGGGGCTGGAGACCCAGTACTTC. Translation: CASSFYRGLETQYF.

The chain is built from TRBV5-1 and TRBJ2-5, with D perhaps matching TRBD2 (6 bases). CDR1 is SGHRS, CDR2 YFSETQ, per germline. The CDR3 spans 16 residues. Trimming stripped 0 bases from V and 11 bases from J, with 23 bases between. CDR3 in amino acids: CASSLGISGPYNEQYF. The CDR3 DNA reads TGCGCCAGCAGCTTGGGTATTAGCGGTCCCTACAATGAGCAGTACTTC.

The CDR3 reads CASSYLTPDREIIGLQGATDTQYF. For the CDR3, the DNA is TGTGCCAGCAGTTACTTGACTCCCGACCGGGAAATCATAGGCCTGCAGGGAGCCACAGATACGCAGTATTTT. This chain uses TRBV6-2 or TRBV6-3 with TRBJ2-3; D could derive from TRBD1 or TRBD2 (5 bases each). Per germline, CDR1 MNHEY and CDR2 SVGEGT. Between the trimmed V and J ends, which lost 1 base and 2 bases, there was a span of 37 bases. The CDR3 totals 24 residues.

As to this clonotype: A read error may be the cause here, since a much bigger clone is one base away. The chain employs TRBV28 and TRBJ1-4; 7 bases are shared with TRBD1. Germline assignment: CDR1 MDHEN and CDR2 SYDVKM. The CDR3 has 14 residues. J lost 1 base, V lost 7 bases, and 3 bases had no gene match. The CDR3: CASTSGGTNEKLFF. CDR3 nucleotide sequence: TGTGCCAGCACCTCAGGGGGAACTAATGAAAAACTGTTTTTT. The full variable domain, in which reference TRBV28 and TRBJ1-4 provide the parts outside the CDR3, is DVKVTQSSRYLVKRTGEKVFLECVQDMDHENMFWYRQDPGLGLRLIYFSYDVKMKEKGDIPEGYSVSREKKERFSLILESASTNQTSMYLCASTSGGTNEKLFFGSGTQLSVL.

This clonotype is labeled as medium-sized. The chain has TRBV29-1 and TRBJ2-1, with a weak D call TRBD2 (6 bases). This CDR3 comprises 15 residues. CDR1 SQVTM and CDR2 ANQGSEA come from the germline V gene. V lost 7 bases and J lost 0, with 16 bases in between. CDR3 loop: CSGELAGPSYNEQFF. The CDR3 nucleotides read TGCAGCGGTGAGCTGGCGGGACCCTCCTACAATGAGCAGTTCTTC.

There are a few counts of this clonotype. The chain carries TRBV7-6 and TRBJ2-3, with 7 bases aligning to TRBD1. Germline CDR1 and CDR2: SGHVS and FNYEAQ. The V gene end was trimmed by 0 bases and the J gene end by 1 base; junction bases not matched to a gene: 7. The CDR3 is made up of 17 amino acids. The DNA of the CDR3 is TGTGCCAGCAGCTTAGCCACAGGGGTCGTGGGCACAGATACGCAGTATTTT. It is translated as CASSLATGVVGTDTQYF.

This rearrangement joins TRBV11-3 to TRBJ2-3, with TRBD2 as a possible D gene (5 bases). The CDR3 covers 13 residues. V lost 3 bases, J lost 2 bases, and 6 bases lay in between. Germline V gene sequence: CDR1 SGHNT, CDR2 YENEEA. The DNA for the CDR3 is TGTGCCAGCAGCTTCGGGATCACAGATACGCAGTATTTT. Protein product: CASSFGITDTQYF.

This chain joins TRBV3-1 and TRBJ1-2; perhaps TRBD1 as D (5 bases). V was pared by 3 bases and J by 5 bases, with 13 bases between. CDR3 length: 14 amino acids. Germline CDR1 reads LGHDT; CDR2 reads YNNKEL (reference sequence). CDR3 sequence: CASSHPGAAYGYTF. CDR3 coding DNA: TGTGCCAGCAGCCATCCCGGGGCAGCGTATGGCTACACCTTC.

As for this clonotype: A read error may account for a junction end that differs from germline. The V call is TRBV20-1, the J call TRBJ2-3; the D call may be TRBD1 or TRBD2 (5 bases each). This CDR3 is 16 amino acids long. CDR1 DFQATT and CDR2 SNEGSKA come from the germline V gene (reference sequence). The CDR3 loop reads CSATPGRSVFTGTQYF. CDR3 coding DNA: TGCAGTGCGACCCCGGGACGGAGTGTTTTCACAGGTACGCAGTATTTT.

The rearrangement uses TRBV20-1 and TRBJ2-1, with D uncertain. The CDR3 totals 12 residues. The V and J ends lost 5 bases and 9 bases respectively, with 14 bases between them. Germline CDR1 is DFQATT and CDR2 is SNEGSKA (reference sequence). The CDR3 sequence: CSAPLQLSEQFF. The CDR3 coding sequence is TGCAGTGCTCCTCTACAACTCAGTGAGCAGTTCTTC.

Details on this clonotype: One end of the junction is discordant with germline, which a read error may explain. J is TRBJ2-5 and V is TRBV6-5, with D perhaps assigned TRBD1 or TRBD2 (5 bases each). From germline, CDR1 is MNHEY and CDR2 SVGAGI. CDR3 length: 13 amino acids. The CDR3 DNA follows: TGTGCCAGCAGTGACTCTGGGGTGGGGGAGCAGTACTTC. Translation gives CASSDSGVGEQYF.